Presented here are 19 T cell receptor beta chains from one specimen sequenced in a study of CD8+ T cells in alopecia areata. Investigators isolated RNA and reverse transcribed it into cDNA to act as the sequencing template. Produced via immunoSEQ multiplex PCR; TCRdb's table is partial and in-frame only. The top ten clones hold 25% to 30% of a sample with 90,000 to 150,000 clones, about 54% of them seen once. The treatment: oral pan-JAK inhibitor, 5-10 mg twice daily. The sequencing used CD8+ T cells sorted from blood, collected at week 4, from a patient treated with tofacitinib. The source of these receptors is a human donor with alopecia areata.

The V and J genes are TRBV4-3 and TRBJ1-5, with a tentative D call TRBD1 (5 bases). The germline gives CDR1 LGHNA, CDR2 YSLEER. This CDR3 region has 15 residues. The V gene lost 0 bases and the J gene lost 1 base, with 7 bases spanning the gap. The CDR3 DNA follows: TGCGCCAGCAGCCAAGATTGGGACAGCAATCAGCCCCAGCATTTT. It is translated as CASSQDWDSNQPQHF.

The chain joins TRBV4-2 to TRBJ2-7; D is perhaps TRBD1 (5 bases). The ends were cut back, 0 bases at V and 2 bases at J, with 14 bases in the middle. The germline CDR1 and CDR2 sequences are LGHNA and YNFKEQ. The CDR3 is 16 amino acids. CDR3: CASSQEGAGPTYEQYF. In DNA form, the CDR3 reads TGTGCCAGCAGCCAAGAAGGAGCAGGGCCCACCTACGAGCAGTACTTC.

The V and J genes are TRBV11-2 and TRBJ2-1, with TRBD2 matching 9 bases. With 1 base clipped from V and 11 bases from J, the junction kept 9 bases outside the gene matches. Germline V gene sequence: CDR1 SGHAT, CDR2 FQNNGV. The CDR3 has 15 amino acids. The CDR3 region has the DNA TGTGCCAGCAGCTTAGGTCCAGCGGGGGGCACAAAGCAGTTCTTC. Its protein product is CASSLGPAGGTKQFF.

CDR3 nucleotides: TGTGCGGTATCATCGGTGGGGCGGTACGAGCAGTACTTC. This encodes CAVSSVGRYEQYF. The rearrangement uses TRBV30 and TRBJ2-7; a weak D match, TRBD1 (5 bases). This CDR3 has 13 amino acids. Germline lookup yields CDR1 GTSNPN and CDR2 SVGIG (reference sequence).

The rearrangement joins TRBV29-1 to TRBJ1-2; no definite D call. The V gene lost 5 bases and the J gene lost 5 bases, with 6 bases spanning the gap. CDR1 and CDR2 (germline): SQVTM, ANQGSEA. The CDR3 has 10 amino acids. CDR3 sequence reads: CSVIGYGYTF. In DNA form, the CDR3 reads TGCAGCGTTATAGGGTATGGCTACACCTTC.

V is TRBV7-9 and J is TRBJ2-5; no clear D gene. Trimming removed 8 bases at V and 5 bases at J, with 15 bases between. CDR3 length: 13 residues. The germline gives CDR1 SEHNR, CDR2 FQNEAQ (reference sequence). The CDR3 region is CASSSSSMETQYF. In DNA, the CDR3 is TGTGCCAGCTCCTCTTCCAGTATGGAGACCCAGTACTTC.

The V and J genes are TRBV5-1 and TRBJ2-5, with TRBD2 matching over 7 bases. The CDR3 sequence is 14 residues long. Germline CDR1 is SGHRS and CDR2 is YFSETQ. V was clipped by 4 bases and J by 5 bases; unmatched bases: 8. CDR3 DNA sequence: TGCGCCAGCAGCGGTCCGACTAGCAGGGAGACCCAGTACTTC. As protein: CASSGPTSRETQYF.

The rearrangement joins TRBV7-3 to TRBJ2-7; 7 bases line up with TRBD1. This CDR3 region has 14 residues. With V trimmed by 3 bases and J by 4 bases, 6 bases remained unmatched. CDR1 is SGHTA and CDR2 is FQGTGA in the germline V gene. The CDR3 spells CASSFGDRTYEQYF. The CDR3 nucleotides read TGTGCCAGCAGCTTTGGGGACAGAACTTACGAGCAGTACTTC. The full variable domain, with the rest looked up from reference TRBV7-3 and TRBJ2-7, is GAGVSQTPSNKVTEKGKYVELRCDPISGHTALYWYRQSLGQGPEFLIYFQGTGAADDSGLPNDRFFAVRPEGSVSTLKIQRTERGDSAVYLCASSFGDRTYEQYFGPGTRLTVT.

This chain uses TRBV29-1 with TRBJ2-7; maybe TRBD1 (5 bases). The V end was cut by 0 bases, the J end by 7 bases, with 10 bases between. Per the germline V gene, CDR1 is SQVTM and CDR2 is ANQGSEA. This CDR3 contains 12 residues. The CDR3 nucleotides are TGCAGCGTTGAAGAACAAGGGGAAGAGCAGTACTTC. Translated: CSVEEQGEEQYF.

The chain couples TRBV2 to TRBJ2-3, with a weak D call TRBD2 (5 bases). V shed 5 bases and J shed 6 bases, with 9 bases lying between them. The germline V gene has CDR1 SNHLY and CDR2 FYNNEI. There are 12 residues in the CDR3. Here the CDR3 DNA reads TGTGCCAGCAGTTCCCCGGGGGATACGCAGTATTTT. Translated, it gives CASSSPGDTQYF.

For this clone: This sample includes further DNA sequences coding for the same CDR3. The V call is TRBV6-5, the J call TRBJ2-1; D not resolved. The V end was cut by 2 bases, the J end by 7 bases, with 3 bases between. The CDR3 consists of 11 residues. Germline CDR1 MNHEY, CDR2 SVGAGI. CDR3 protein: CASSYANEQFF. The CDR3 DNA reads TGTGCCAGCAGTTACGCAAATGAGCAGTTCTTC.

This clone has only one observation. The chain uses TRBV7-9 and TRBJ1-1, with D possibly being TRBD1 (6 bases). The CDR3 loop spans 16 amino acids. Trimming shortened V by 6 bases and J by 3 bases, and 20 bases separated the two germline ends. In germline, CDR1 is SEHNR, CDR2 FQNEAQ (reference sequence). CDR3 in DNA: TGTGCCAGCAGTTTAAGCGGACAGCCCTTTGACACTGAAGCTTTCTTT. Translated: CASSLSGQPFDTEAFF.

This chain links TRBV15 with TRBJ2-5, with D unclear. The CDR3 contains 14 residues. The germline V gene encodes CDR1 LNHNV and CDR2 YYDKDF (reference sequence). Trimming took 5 bases from V and 1 from J, leaving 11 bases between them. This chain's CDR3 is CATSPSAAQETQYF. DNA of the CDR3: TGTGCCACCAGCCCCTCGGCAGCCCAAGAGACCCAGTACTTC.

The chain links TRBV15 to TRBJ2-7; unclear D gene. Per germline, CDR1 LNHNV and CDR2 YYDKDF (reference sequence). The V end was cut by 5 bases, the J end by 1 base, with 9 bases between. The CDR3 consists of 13 residues. The CDR3 DNA is TGTGCCACCAGCGGTACAAGTTCCTACGAGCAGTACTTC. Translated: CATSGTSSYEQYF.

The chain carries TRBV29-1 and TRBJ2-1; 7 nucleotides agree with TRBD1. Losses at the gene ends were 2 bases for V and 0 bases for J; bases not matched to a gene: 1. This CDR3 has 14 amino acids. CDR1 and CDR2 from the germline V gene are SQVTM and ANQGSEA. The CDR3 DNA sequence: TGCAGCGTTGAATGGGACAGCTCCTACAATGAGCAGTTCTTC. Translation gives CSVEWDSSYNEQFF.

The rearrangement links TRBV30 to TRBJ2-2; D possibly corresponds to TRBD2 (5 bases). CDR3 length: 13 residues. The V end lost 1 base, the J end lost 6 bases, and 9 bases lay between the germline ends. Germline-derived CDR1 and CDR2 are GTSNPN and SVGIG (reference sequence). CDR3 DNA sequence: TGTGCCTGGAGTGGCCGGGGTCCCGGGGAGCTGTTTTTT. This codes for CAWSGRGPGELFF.

This chain uses TRBV5-4 with TRBJ2-1, with D uncertain. The CDR3 sequence is 11 residues long. The ends were cut back, 2 bases at V and 10 bases at J, with 7 bases in the middle. Looked up from germline, CDR1 is SGHNT and CDR2 is YYREEE (reference sequence). CDR3 sequence (DNA): TGTGCCAGCAGCTTTGTGGCGGAGCAGTTCTTC. It translates to CASSFVAEQFF.

The gene calls are TRBV9 and TRBJ1-1; D is unresolved. The CDR3 length is 14 residues. Trimming stripped 5 bases from V and 3 bases from J, with 14 bases between. Germline CDR1 is SGDLS and CDR2 is YYNGEE. The CDR3 sequence: CASSLSGEDTEAFF. The CDR3 DNA reads as TGTGCCAGCAGTCTCTCAGGTGAGGACACTGAAGCTTTCTTT.

The rearrangement joins TRBV9 to TRBJ1-1; a possible D gene is TRBD1 (6 bases). Between the trimmed V and J ends, which lost 0 bases and 1 base, there was a span of 13 bases. CDR1 is SGDLS and CDR2 is YYNGEE in the germline V gene. There are 16 residues in the CDR3. The CDR3 sequence: CASSVAAGARNTEAFF. The CDR3 DNA reads TGTGCCAGCAGCGTAGCGGCAGGGGCAAGGAACACTGAAGCTTTCTTT.